A single sample gave rise to the 16 T cell receptor beta chains below, sequenced in a study of blood T cell repertoires in COVID-19 (TCRdb year 2020). The library relied on the immunoSEQ multiplex PCR assay. TCRdb carries this immuneACCESS record with in-frame sequences only. Its versions omit some clonotypes, under half of them owing to an unresolved V gene in the studies checked, with the rest unexplained. The sample table records about 270,000 clones; roughly nine tenths of these occur just once. The top ten hold under 3% of the sample. The sample consisted of PBMCs or T cells enriched from blood (not recorded which). The receptors derive from a woman aged 18-30 years who had recovered from COVID-19.

This clone has a single count. V usage is TRBV29-1 and J usage is TRBJ2-7, with TRBD1 identical over 7 bases. This CDR3 spans 14 amino acids. V trimming: 3 bases; J trimming: 2 bases; junction bases outside the gene matches: 7. In germline, CDR1 is SQVTM, CDR2 ANQGSEA. In DNA form, the CDR3 reads TGCAGCGTTGAGTTTTGGGACAGACCCTACGAGCAGTACTTC. Residues: CSVEFWDRPYEQYF.

The J gene is TRBJ2-3, the V gene TRBV28, with 7 bases matching TRBD1. V lost 3 bases and J lost 2; bases outside the gene matches: 2. This CDR3 is built from 14 residues. Germline loops: CDR1 MDHEN, CDR2 SYDVKM. As DNA, the CDR3 is TGTGCCAGCAGTTTGGGGACAGCCACAGATACGCAGTATTTT. Its protein product is CASSLGTATDTQYF. The variable domain in full, with the rest retrieved from reference TRBV28 and TRBJ2-3, is DVKVTQSSRYLVKRTGEKVFLECVQDMDHENMFWYRQDPGLGLRLIYFSYDVKMKEKGDIPEGYSVSREKKERFSLILESASTNQTSMYLCASSLGTATDTQYFGPGTRLTVL.

V usage is TRBV7-2 and J usage is TRBJ2-5; 9 nucleotides line up with TRBD2. J gave up 4 bases and V 5 bases, and 8 bases lay outside the gene matches. Germline V gives CDR1 SGHTA, CDR2 FQGNSA. This CDR3 comprises 15 residues. The CDR3 reads CASSVQRGVGETQYF. In DNA form, the CDR3 reads TGTGCCAGCAGCGTCCAGCGGGGGGTGGGAGAGACCCAGTACTTC.

The V gene is TRBV27, the J gene TRBJ1-6; unclear D gene. The CDR3 consists of 14 residues. The V end was cut by 6 bases, the J end by 8 bases, with 14 bases between. CDR1 is MNHEY, CDR2 SMNVEV, per germline (reference sequence). The CDR3 DNA sequence: TGTGCCAGCAGCATATCTGGGCGGGATTCACCCCTCCACTTT. Its translation: CASSISGRDSPLHF.

This clone has more than one count but fewer than ten. The genes are TRBV19 and TRBJ1-2, with a tentative D call TRBD1 (5 bases). Germline assignment: CDR1 LNHDA and CDR2 SQIVND (reference sequence). CDR3 length: 17 amino acids. Trimming took off 1 base at V and 4 bases at J, with 19 bases between the two ends. This CDR3 reads CASSIATTASFGYGYTF. The DNA for the CDR3 is TGTGCCAGTAGTATAGCGACGACAGCCTCCTTTGGCTATGGCTACACCTTC. Looking up the rest from reference TRBV19 and TRBJ1-2 gives the full variable domain: DGGITQSPKYLFRKEGQNVTLSCEQNLNHDAMYWYRQDPGQGLRLIYYSQIVNDFQKGDIAEGYSVSREKKESFPLTVTSAQKNPTAFYLCASSIATTASFGYGYTFGSGTRLTVV.

V is TRBV5-1 and J is TRBJ2-3; TRBD2 matches 9 bases. CDR1 is SGHRS and CDR2 is YFSETQ in the germline V gene. Trimming at V came to 0 bases and at J to 4 bases, leaving 9 bases not matched to a gene. The CDR3 sequence is 17 residues long. In DNA form, the CDR3 reads TGCGCCAGCAGCTTGGGGGTAGCGGGGGATCTCGCAGATACGCAGTATTTT. The encoded protein is CASSLGVAGDLADTQYF. The complete variable domain, with remaining parts taken from reference TRBV5-1 and TRBJ2-3, reads KAGVTQTPRYLIKTRGQQVTLSCSPISGHRSVSWYQQTPGQGLQFLFEYFSETQRNKGNFPGRFSGRQFSNSRSEMNVSTLELGDSALYLCASSLGVAGDLADTQYFGPGTRLTVL.

This sequence joins TRBV24-1 and TRBJ2-3; the D gene is possibly TRBD1 (6 bases). This CDR3 contains 15 residues. The V gene lost 0 bases and the J gene lost 2 bases, with 8 bases spanning the gap. Germline CDR1 and CDR2: KGHDR and SFDVKD. CDR3 DNA sequence: TGTGCCACCAGTGATTTGACAGGGCCCACAGATACGCAGTATTTT. This gives the protein CATSDLTGPTDTQYF.

The chain has TRBV27 and TRBJ1-6; possibly TRBD1 for D (5 bases). The CDR3 length is 13 residues. CDR1 is MNHEY, CDR2 SMNVEV, per germline (reference sequence). The V and J ends lost 7 bases and 7 bases respectively, with 11 bases between them. CDR3 amino acids: CASTQGLNSPLHF. The CDR3 bases are TGTGCCAGCACTCAGGGTCTCAATTCACCCCTCCACTTT.

V is TRBV2 and J is TRBJ1-5; TRBD1 is a possible D gene (6 bases). V lost 0 bases to trimming and J lost 3 bases, with 9 bases between them. This CDR3 region has 15 residues. CDR1 and CDR2 (germline): SNHLY, FYNNEI. CDR3 coding DNA: TGTGCCAGCAGTGAAGCGGGGGCGGACAATCAGCCCCAGCATTTT. The encoded protein is CASSEAGADNQPQHF. The whole variable domain, filled in from reference TRBV2 and TRBJ1-5, reads EPEVTQTPSHQVTQMGQEVILRCVPISNHLYFYWYRQILGQKVEFLVSFYNNEISEKSEIFDDQFSVERPDGSNFTLKIRSTKLEDSAMYFCASSEAGADNQPQHFGDGTRLSIL.

The J gene is TRBJ2-5, the V gene TRBV27, with D unresolved. The CDR3 runs to 11 residues. V was pared by 1 base and J by 7 bases, with 4 bases between. The germline gives CDR1 MNHEY, CDR2 SMNVEV (reference sequence). This CDR3 is CASSLYGTQYF. CDR3 in DNA: TGTGCCAGCAGTTTATACGGGACCCAGTACTTC.

The J gene is TRBJ1-4, the V gene TRBV6-5; the D gene is possibly TRBD1 (5 bases). Germline V gives CDR1 MNHEY, CDR2 SVGAGI. There are 14 residues in the CDR3. V was cut by 2 bases and J by 3 bases, with 7 bases left in between. The chain's CDR3 is CASSYKGANEKLFF. In nucleotides, the CDR3 is TGTGCCAGCAGTTACAAAGGGGCTAATGAAAAACTGTTTTTT.

On this clone itself: The junction departs from germline at one end; a sequencing error may be responsible. The rearrangement joins TRBV7-7 to TRBJ2-7, with D possibly being TRBD2 (6 bases). The CDR3 is 14 residues long. Germline V gene lookup returns CDR1 SSHAT and CDR2 FNYEAQ (reference sequence). The CDR3 region is CASSPSGVWYEQYF. In DNA form, the CDR3 reads TGTGCTAGCAGCCCATCGGGGGTATGGTACGAGCAGTACTTC.

The chain links TRBV3-1 (or the pseudogene TRBV3-2) to TRBJ2-1; 13 bases map to TRBD2. The germline CDR1 and CDR2 sequences are LGHDT and YNNKEL (reference sequence). The length of the CDR3 is 17 residues. Losses at the gene ends were 4 bases for V and 5 bases for J; bases not matched to a gene: 8. The CDR3 loop is CASSPPLAGGPHNEQFF. DNA for the CDR3: TGTGCCAGCAGCCCTCCACTAGCGGGGGGGCCCCACAATGAGCAGTTCTTC.

This clone was seen only once. The V call is TRBV10-1, the J call TRBJ1-2, with TRBD1 identical over 8 bases. The V and J ends lost 5 bases and 2 bases, in that order; junction bases with no gene match: 1. Germline assignment: CDR1 WNHNN and CDR2 SYGVQD (reference sequence). The length of the CDR3 is 13 residues. CDR3: CASSWDRNYGYTF. The CDR3 DNA follows: TGCGCCAGCAGTTGGGACAGGAACTATGGCTACACCTTC.

V is TRBV6-5 and J is TRBJ1-6, with 7 positions matching TRBD1. This CDR3 comprises 15 residues. From germline, CDR1 is MNHEY and CDR2 SVGAGI. V shed 7 bases and J 4 bases; nucleotides not matched to a gene: 7. The DNA for the CDR3 is TGTGCCAGCAAGATAGGGGGCGAGTATAATTCACCCCTCCACTTT. It encodes CASKIGGEYNSPLHF.

This sequence joins TRBV12-5 and TRBJ1-1, with 9 bases fitting TRBD1. The CDR3 runs 13 residues. The germline CDR1 and CDR2 sequences are LGHNT and FRNRAP. J gave up 3 bases and V 8 bases, and 4 bases lay outside the gene matches. The CDR3 region is CASMTGGDTEAFF. In nucleotides, the CDR3 is TGTGCTAGTATGACAGGGGGGGACACTGAAGCTTTCTTT.